This is a list of T cell receptor beta chains from one sample in a study of CDR3 diversity in severe acne. TCRdb redid the calling of the PCR reads with MiXCR, one entry per CDR3 protein. The sample has 79,000 or so distinct CDR3 sequences, 45% to 50% seen once. The specimen was blood. These receptor sequences come from a male donor with severe acne vulgaris. Both conserved end residues are part of each CDR3. Some rows mark clone size as missing; the rest say once, few, many or name a class of expanded clone.

clone_size	v_call	j_call	cdr3_aa
many	TRBV3-1	TRBJ2-7	CASSQRRSEQYF
many	TRBV7-6	TRBJ2-1	CASSRFGLAAYNEQFF
.	TRBV6-5	TRBJ1-5	CASSDPGQGNYGYTFGSGTQHF
many	TRBV9	TRBJ2-5	CASSVSNQETQYF
.	TRBV19	TRBJ2-7	CASSAGFTGEQYF
few	TRBV25-1	TRBJ1-1	CASSGGGVTTEAFF
.	TRBV6-4	TRBJ2-2	CASSDSELGELFF
few	TRBV12-3/TRBV12-4	TRBJ1-1	CASNTGTGDLGEAFF
.	TRBV9	TRBJ2-5	CASSQIAGVETQYF
.	TRBV11-3	TRBJ1-1	CASSRLQGSEAFF
few	TRBV28	TRBJ2-7	CASSFPRRGQSYEQYF
many	TRBV4-1	TRBJ1-6	CASSQVFQDSPLHF
many	TRBV5-6	TRBJ2-5	CASSLLGQGETQYF
medium-sized	TRBV4-1	TRBJ2-7	CASSQVRLVDEQYF
.	TRBV20-1	TRBJ2-5	CSALEERTCEIQCF
.	TRBV24-1	TRBJ2-7	CATSELGGAEQYF
many	TRBV25-1	TRBJ1-2	CASSFPGAGSYGYTF
.	TRBV11-1	TRBJ1-3	CASSSTWDRLLSGNTIYF
few	TRBV13	TRBJ1-3	CASSRGGRGNTIYF
.	TRBV11-1	TRBJ2-1	CASSAPGLAEATGPYNEQFF
.	TRBV19	TRBJ1-2	CASSIDPGSANYGYTF
many	TRBV7-2	TRBJ2-1	CASSPGGGLYNEQFF
many	TRBV10-3	TRBJ1-1	CAISEPTLNTEAFF
.	TRBV20-1	TRBJ2-1	CSAGRQGAYEQFF
.	TRBV6-6	TRBJ1-1	CASSQRTGNTEAFF
few	TRBV29-1	TRBJ2-2	CSVRSGNTGELFF
.	TRBV29-1	TRBJ2-7	CSVEGSEFDEQYF
.	TRBV4-2	TRBJ2-1	CASSQESGRSYEQFF
many	TRBV15	TRBJ1-5	CATSRDDRDWYSNQPQHF
many	TRBV20-1	TRBJ2-1	CSAKSGSSYNEQFF
many	TRBV7-6	TRBJ2-7	CASSASGGTGLYEQYF
.	TRBV2	TRBJ1-2	CASLERRSYGYTF